The clone carrying this TCR beta chain was found a few times. Its cognate antigen is unknown. Trimming took 10 bases from V and 6 from J; bases not matched to a gene: 13. The germline gives CDR1 KGHDR, CDR2 SFDVKD. The CDR3 runs 15 residues. Included in the TCR beta cDNA libraries were unique molecular identifiers. In TCRdb, the PCR reads were re-called with MiXCR into one record per CDR3 protein. The sample carries about half a million distinct CDR3 sequences, 30% to 40% recorded once. The data derive from a study of post-analysis software for immune sequencing data. For the study at large: Courses of disease covered relapsing-remitting, secondary progressive and progressive-relapsing multiple sclerosis. Study results and limitations: Normalized Chao1 diversity was significantly reduced in patients versus controls. There were a handful of TRBV segments more frequent in patients than controls, and TRBV5-6, TRBV5-1 and TRBV20-1 were among them. Strong co-clustering by F measure was evident for samples that had been prepared in the same batch.

V gene TRBV24-1 combines with J gene TRBJ2-1, with TRBD2 identical over 8 bases. The source material was blood. The origin of this receptor is a girl younger than 18 with multiple sclerosis. The CDR3 is CATGLSGGAGNEQFF. The CDR3 DNA reads TGTGCCACGGGGCTGTCCGGGGGGGCCGGCAATGAGCAGTTCTTC.